This T cell receptor beta chain derives from a study of blood T cell repertoires in COVID-19. Overall study: T cells, B-cell-depleted T cells, or PBMCs supplied cDNA or gDNA.

All enrollees were about 18 to 90 years old and from 20 to 30 US areas. Participants were placed into cohorts based on the clinical history they reported. Measured with immunoSEQ multiplex PCR; TCRdb has only the in-frame clones, and not every one. The sample lists about 440,000 clones, roughly 87% occurring once. This receptor was taken from a woman aged 18-30 years with acute COVID-19. Material for sequencing was PBMCs or T cells enriched from blood (not recorded which).

The CDR3 spells CAWTETFSGRTDTQYF. The CDR3 DNA is TGTGCCTGGACTGAAACCTTTAGCGGGAGAACAGATACGCAGTATTTT. The rearrangement links TRBV30 to TRBJ2-3; TRBD2 matches 9 bases. The V segment lost 4 bases and the J segment 3 bases; nucleotides outside the gene matches: 11. Germline loops: CDR1 GTSNPN, CDR2 SVGIG (reference sequence). The CDR3 totals 16 residues. Full variable domain (rest looked up from reference TRBV30 and TRBJ2-3): SQTIHQWPATLVQPVGSPLSLECTVEGTSNPNLYWYRQAAGRGLQLLFYSVGIGQISSEVPQNLSASRPQDRQFILSSKKLLLSDSGFYLCAWTETFSGRTDTQYFGPGTRLTVL.